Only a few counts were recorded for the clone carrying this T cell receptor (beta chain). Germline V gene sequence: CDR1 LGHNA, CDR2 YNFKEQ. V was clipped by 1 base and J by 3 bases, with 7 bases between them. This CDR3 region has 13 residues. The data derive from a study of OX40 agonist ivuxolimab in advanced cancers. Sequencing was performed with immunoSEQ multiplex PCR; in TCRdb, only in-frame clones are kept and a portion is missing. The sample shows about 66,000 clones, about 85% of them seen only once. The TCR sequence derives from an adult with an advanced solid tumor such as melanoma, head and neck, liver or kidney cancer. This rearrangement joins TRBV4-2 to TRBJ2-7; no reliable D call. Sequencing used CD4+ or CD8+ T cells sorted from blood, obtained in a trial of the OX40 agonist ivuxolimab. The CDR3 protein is CASSQVSDYEQYF. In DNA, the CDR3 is TGTGCCAGCAGCCAAGTGTCCGACTACGAGCAGTACTTC.